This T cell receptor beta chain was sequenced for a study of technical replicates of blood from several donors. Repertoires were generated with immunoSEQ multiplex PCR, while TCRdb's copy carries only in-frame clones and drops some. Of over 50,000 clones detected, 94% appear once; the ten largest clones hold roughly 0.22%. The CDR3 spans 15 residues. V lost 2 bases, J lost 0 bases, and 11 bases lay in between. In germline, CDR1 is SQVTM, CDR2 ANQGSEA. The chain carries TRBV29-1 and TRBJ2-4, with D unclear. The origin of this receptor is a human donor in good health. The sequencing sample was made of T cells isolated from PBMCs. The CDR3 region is CSVELPVLAKNIQYF. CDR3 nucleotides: TGCAGCGTTGAATTACCAGTTTTAGCCAAAAACATTCAGTACTTC.